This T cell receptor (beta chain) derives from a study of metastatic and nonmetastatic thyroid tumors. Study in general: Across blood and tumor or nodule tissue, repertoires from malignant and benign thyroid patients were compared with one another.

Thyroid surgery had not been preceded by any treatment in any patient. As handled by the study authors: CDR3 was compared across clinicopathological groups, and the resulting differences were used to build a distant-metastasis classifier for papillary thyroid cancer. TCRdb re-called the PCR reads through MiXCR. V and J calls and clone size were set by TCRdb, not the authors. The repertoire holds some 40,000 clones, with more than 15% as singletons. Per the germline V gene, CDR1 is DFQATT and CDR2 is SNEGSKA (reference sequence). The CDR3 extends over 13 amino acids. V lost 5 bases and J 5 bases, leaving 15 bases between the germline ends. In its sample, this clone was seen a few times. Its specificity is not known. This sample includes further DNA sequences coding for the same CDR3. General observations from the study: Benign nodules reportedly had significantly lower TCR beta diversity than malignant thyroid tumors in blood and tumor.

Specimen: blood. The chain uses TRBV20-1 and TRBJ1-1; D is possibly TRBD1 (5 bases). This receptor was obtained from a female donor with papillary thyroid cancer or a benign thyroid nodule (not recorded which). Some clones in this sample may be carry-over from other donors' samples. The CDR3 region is CSAGGGRDTEAFF. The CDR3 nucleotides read TGCAGTGCTGGGGGTGGGAGGGATACTGAAGCTTTCTTT.